This TCR beta chain was found in a study of cytotoxic CD8 clonotypes in ibrutinib-treated CLL. The overall study: Overall, around 25 responses were partial and 2 complete; following median roughly 72 months, 14 patients stayed remitted and approximately 12 progressed. Study results and caveats: While tracking circulating CD8+ T-cell counts, baseline clonality exceeded that of age-matched healthy donors. Public clonotypes, an uncommon group, contracted or remained stable on treatment.

Concerning this clone: What it recognizes is unknown.

Germline V CDR1 and CDR2: LNHDA, SQIVND (reference sequence). This CDR3 is built from 14 residues. V lost 6 bases and J 0 bases, leaving 12 bases between the germline ends. Sequencing was designed to attain a depth spanning 1 in 200,000 to 1 in 1 million T cells. Generated by immunoSEQ multiplex PCR, the TCRdb table keeps only in-frame clones and is missing some. This table has 95,000 to 100,000 clones, more than 75% appearing once. This clonotype was obtained from a human donor with chronic lymphocytic leukemia. This sample comprised PBMCs, obtained after 12 months of ibrutinib treatment. The J gene is TRBJ2-7, the V gene TRBV19; D ambiguous. CDR3 coding DNA: TGTGCCAGTAGGAAGGGTTTAAGCTCCTACGAGCAGTACTTC. Translated: CASRKGLSSYEQYF.